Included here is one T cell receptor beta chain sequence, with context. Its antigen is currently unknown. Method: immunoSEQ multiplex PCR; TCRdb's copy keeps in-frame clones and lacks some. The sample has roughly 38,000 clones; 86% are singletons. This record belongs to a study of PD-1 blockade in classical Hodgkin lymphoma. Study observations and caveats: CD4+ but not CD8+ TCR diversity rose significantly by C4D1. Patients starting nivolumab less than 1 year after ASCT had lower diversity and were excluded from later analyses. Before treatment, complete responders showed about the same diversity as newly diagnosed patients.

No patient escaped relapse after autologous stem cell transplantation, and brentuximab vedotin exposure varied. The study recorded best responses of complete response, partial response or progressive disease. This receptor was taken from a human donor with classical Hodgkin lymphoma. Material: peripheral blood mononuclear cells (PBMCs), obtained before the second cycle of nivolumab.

This CDR3 reads CASRPTQGWGSNQPQHF. As DNA, the CDR3 is TGTGCCAGCAGACCGACACAGGGTTGGGGTAGCAATCAGCCCCAGCATTTT. The rearrangement links TRBV2 to TRBJ1-5; D possibly corresponds to TRBD1 (6 bases). V was clipped by 6 bases and J by 0 bases, with 18 bases between them. Germline assignment: CDR1 SNHLY and CDR2 FYNNEI. The CDR3 is 17 residues long.